The rows below give T cell receptor beta chains drawn from one sample of a study of blood T cell repertoires in COVID-19. Libraries were prepared by immunoSEQ multiplex PCR; TCRdb keeps only in-frame clonotypes and omits some of them. The sample includes around 210,000 clones, 65% to 90% of them seen just once. Sequencing input: peripheral blood. These receptor sequences come from a man aged 45-65 years with COVID-19, enrolled during active disease. CDR3s include the opening cysteine and the closing phenylalanine or tryptophan. The D gene is left open where the match is weak. A clone size is listed for some rows: how often the clone was seen (once, few, many), or a class if it is expanded.

CDR3aa | CDR3nt | j_gene | d_gene | abundance | v_gene
CASSTGQALNYGYTF | TGTGCCAGTAGTACTGGACAGGCACTTAACTATGGCTACACCTTC | TRBJ1-2 | TRBD1 | once | TRBV19
CASSLASQNTEAFF | TGTGCCAGCAGTTTAGCCAGTCAGAACACTGAAGCTTTCTTT | TRBJ1-1 | NA | NA | TRBV27
CASSVIPGQGASGNTIYF | TGTGCCAGCAGTGTTATCCCGGGACAGGGGGCTTCTGGAAACACCATATATTTT | TRBJ1-3 | TRBD1 | NA | TRBV6-1
CASSERGLLSYEQYF | TGTGCCAGCAGTGAACGAGGGCTTCTCTCCTACGAGCAGTACTTC | TRBJ2-7 | NA | NA | TRBV6-1
CASSLTQGAGEKLFF | TGTGCCAGCAGCCTAACCCAGGGGGCGGGTGAAAAACTGTTTTTT | TRBJ1-4 | TRBD1 | NA | TRBV9
CASSQQGNTEAFF | TGTGCCAGCAGTCAACAGGGAAACACTGAAGCTTTCTTT | TRBJ1-1 | NA | NA | TRBV27
CASSLSPDQPQHF | TGTGCCAGCAGCTTGTCCCCAGATCAGCCCCAGCATTTT | TRBJ1-5 | NA | NA | TRBV5-4
CASSLRQFDTQYF | TGTGCCAGCAGCCTTAGACAGTTTGATACGCAGTATTTT | TRBJ2-3 | NA | NA | TRBV3-1/TRBV3-2
CATSRVTGTGVAEQFF | TGTGCCACCAGCAGAGTCACCGGGACAGGGGTGGCTGAGCAGTTCTTC | TRBJ2-1 | TRBD1 | NA | TRBV15
CASSPNDRAGNTIYF | TGTGCCAGCAGTCCGAACGACAGGGCCGGAAACACCATATATTTT | TRBJ1-3 | TRBD1 | NA | TRBV27